This T cell receptor beta chain is drawn from a study of cytomegalovirus exposure and HLA in healthy donors. On the study more broadly: One earlier analysis, a look at 180 million or so T cells, found fewer than 140 million unique TCR beta sequences.

Findings and caveats of the study: Owing to their indistinguishability, certain V segments, notably TRBV6-2 and TRBV6-3, were excluded. The investigators catalogued 164 TCR beta chains as cytomegalovirus-associated. In vitro experiments confirmed that three CMV-associated chains were specific for CMV antigens.

As for this clone: Its antigen is unknown.

Amplification used 60 Vbeta primers and 13 Jbeta primers. Method: immunoSEQ multiplex PCR; TCRdb's copy keeps in-frame clones and lacks some. The profile covers roughly 120,000 clones, with approximately 78% appearing a single time and roughly 22% taken by the ten largest. CDR1 MNHNS and CDR2 SASEGT come from the germline V gene. Trimming at V came to 4 bases and at J to 1 base, leaving 3 bases not matched to a gene. CDR3 length equals 15 residues. The sample comprised PBMCs. This clonotype originated in a man aged 30 to 39 in good health and CMV-seropositive. The V gene is TRBV6-1, the J gene TRBJ2-1, with 8 bases aligning to TRBD1. CDR3 protein: CASSVDRGSYNEQFF. The CDR3 nucleotides read TGTGCCAGCAGTGTTGACAGGGGATCCTACAATGAGCAGTTCTTC.